One and the same sample provided the 9 T cell receptor beta chains below, sequenced in a study of lymphopenia after photon versus proton radiotherapy. Clones were read by immunoSEQ multiplex PCR, and TCRdb kept only the in-frame ones, dropping some. The sample has approximately 66,000 clones; roughly 86% are singletons. Material: peripheral blood, obtained from a patient treated with photon-based radiotherapy. These receptors were collected from a man in his forties or fifties with gastric cancer.

The chain uses TRBV18 and TRBJ1-1, with D possibly being TRBD1 (6 bases). Per the germline V gene, CDR1 is KGHSH and CDR2 is LQKENI. The CDR3 extends over 15 amino acids. V shed 2 bases and J shed 1 base, with 11 bases lying between them. DNA for the CDR3: TGTGCCAGCTCACCAGAACAGGGCGAGAACACTGAAGCTTTCTTT. Its translation is CASSPEQGENTEAFF.

This clone was detected only once. The rearrangement links TRBV9 to TRBJ1-3, with 8 bases lining up with TRBD1. Losses at the gene ends were 4 bases for V and 4 bases for J; bases not matched to a gene: 10. The CDR3 sequence is 16 residues long. Germline CDR1 is SGDLS and CDR2 is YYNGEE. CDR3 protein: CASSPQDRAWGNTIYF. CDR3 nucleotide sequence: TGTGCCAGCAGCCCCCAGGACAGGGCCTGGGGAAACACCATATATTTT.

CDR3 coding DNA: TGCGCCAGCAGCTTGGGCACAACGGGCACAGATACGCAGTATTTT. Its protein is CASSLGTTGTDTQYF. The genes are TRBV5-1 and TRBJ2-3; D is unclear. Germline V gene data show CDR1 as SGHRS and CDR2 as YFSETQ. Deletions cut 0 bases from V and 1 base from J, with 9 bases between. This CDR3 spans 15 amino acids.

The chain links TRBV5-6 to TRBJ2-7; D tentatively reads TRBD1 or TRBD2 (6 bases each). Germline V CDR1 and CDR2: SGHDT, YYEEEE. The CDR3 runs 15 residues. V was shortened by 4 bases and J by 0 bases, with 14 bases between the two germline ends. The CDR3 region has the DNA TGTGCCAGCAGCCCGGGGGTGGGGGCCTCCTACGAGCAGTACTTC. This encodes CASSPGVGASYEQYF.

The chain links TRBV4-1 to TRBJ1-2; D is undetermined. CDR1 and CDR2 (germline): MGHRA, YSYEKL. This CDR3 spans 13 amino acids. V lost 0 bases and J lost 8, with 10 bases in between. The CDR3 coding sequence is TGCGCCAGCAGCCAAGATTACGGGGTCGGCTACACCTTC. Its translation is CASSQDYGVGYTF.

The J gene is TRBJ2-3, the V gene TRBV7-2, with D perhaps matching TRBD2 (6 bases). Per the germline V gene, CDR1 is SGHTA and CDR2 is FQGNSA. Between the trimmed V and J ends, which lost 5 bases and 6 bases, there was a span of 21 bases. CDR3 size: 16 residues. In nucleotides, the CDR3 is TGTGCCAGCAGCCCCTCTAGCGCCACTCCAGGGGATACGCAGTATTTT. Translating it yields CASSPSSATPGDTQYF.

The gene calls are TRBV2 and TRBJ1-1; tentative D call: TRBD1 (5 bases). Germline V gives CDR1 SNHLY, CDR2 FYNNEI. Trimming shortened V by 4 bases and J by 4 bases, and 13 bases separated the two germline ends. CDR3 length: 14 amino acids. CDR3 in amino acids: CASSGAGKITEAFF. The CDR3 DNA reads TGTGCCAGCAGTGGCGCAGGGAAGATCACTGAAGCTTTCTTT.

The chain is built from TRBV7-8 and TRBJ2-7, with 8 bases aligning to TRBD1. The V segment lost 1 base and the J segment 0 bases; nucleotides outside the gene matches: 5. Germline CDR1 SGHVS, CDR2 FQNEAQ. The CDR3 spans 16 residues. This chain's CDR3 is CASSLVWTGSSYEQYF. The CDR3 DNA reads as TGTGCCAGCAGCTTAGTATGGACAGGGAGCTCCTACGAGCAGTACTTC.

The chain carries TRBV7-6 and TRBJ1-5; D not resolved. This CDR3 has 12 amino acids. In germline, CDR1 is SGHVS, CDR2 FNYEAQ. V lost 6 bases to trimming and J lost 6 bases, with 9 bases between them. CDR3 sequence reads: CASSSPSQPQHF. In nucleotides, the CDR3 is TGTGCCAGCAGTAGTCCAAGTCAGCCCCAGCATTTT.